The rows below give T cell receptor beta chains drawn from one sample of a study of identifying expanded T cells in peripheral blood. Data came from immunoSEQ multiplex PCR; TCRdb stores just in-frame clones and leaves some out. The table has approximately 100,000 clones, about 83% seen once. The sample comprised blood. These receptors all come from a person aged 18 to 69 in good health. The CDR3 runs from the conserved cysteine through the conserved F or W. A D gene is named only where the DNA matches it firmly. Rows give clone size only sometimes, using once, few, many, or a class for an expanded clone.

v_gene: TRBV5-4; d_gene: TRBD1; abundance: .; j_gene: TRBJ1-3; CDR3aa: CASARQGADGNTIYF; CDR3nt: TGTGCCAGCGCGCGACAGGGGGCTGATGGAAACACCATATATTTT
v_gene: TRBV5-4; d_gene: TRBD1; abundance: once; j_gene: TRBJ2-2; CDR3aa: CASSRALRQGSGELFF; CDR3nt: TGTGCCAGCAGCCGCGCCTTAAGACAGGGGTCCGGGGAGCTGTTTTTT
v_gene: TRBV2; d_gene: TRBD2; abundance: .; j_gene: TRBJ2-3; CDR3aa: CASKMIAGVKDTQYF; CDR3nt: TGTGCCAGCAAGATGATAGCGGGGGTAAAAGATACGCAGTATTTT
v_gene: TRBV28; d_gene: TRBD2; abundance: once; j_gene: TRBJ2-3; CDR3aa: CASSFPWTSGGTGGTQYF; CDR3nt: TGTGCCAGCAGTTTCCCCTGGACTAGCGGGGGGACAGGTGGTACGCAGTATTTT
v_gene: TRBV10-3; d_gene: TRBD1; abundance: few; j_gene: TRBJ1-6; CDR3aa: CAISVQRTGNSPLHF; CDR3nt: TGTGCCATCAGTGTCCAGAGGACAGGGAATTCACCCCTCCACTTT
v_gene: TRBV5-8; d_gene: TRBD1; abundance: .; j_gene: TRBJ1-2; CDR3aa: CATRDRGSSYGYTF; CDR3nt: TGTGCCACCCGGGACAGGGGGAGCAGCTATGGCTACACCTTC
v_gene: TRBV10-2; d_gene: .; abundance: .; j_gene: TRBJ1-4; CDR3aa: CASREESNEKLFF; CDR3nt: TGCGCCAGCCGAGAGGAAAGTAATGAAAAACTGTTTTTT
v_gene: TRBV19; d_gene: TRBD2; abundance: once; j_gene: TRBJ2-5; CDR3aa: CASSMGLAGQETQYF; CDR3nt: TGTGCCAGTAGTATGGGACTAGCGGGACAAGAGACCCAGTACTTC
v_gene: TRBV27; d_gene: TRBD1; abundance: .; j_gene: TRBJ1-1; CDR3aa: CASRIMGQGNTEAFF; CDR3nt: TGTGCCAGCAGGATAATGGGACAGGGGAACACTGAAGCTTTCTTT
v_gene: TRBV27; d_gene: .; abundance: few; j_gene: TRBJ2-7; CDR3aa: CASSQDGWSYEQYF; CDR3nt: TGTGCCAGCAGTCAGGACGGATGGTCCTACGAGCAGTACTTC
v_gene: TRBV21-1; d_gene: .; abundance: .; j_gene: TRBJ2-7; CDR3aa: CASSKALCSGTGISYEQYF; CDR3nt: TGTGCCAGCAGCAAAGCGCTTTGTTCTGGCACAGGGATTTCCTACGAGCAGTACTTC
v_gene: TRBV6-5; d_gene: .; abundance: .; j_gene: TRBJ1-2; CDR3aa: CASSYSGANYGYTF; CDR3nt: TGTGCCAGCAGTTACTCTGGGGCTAACTATGGCTACACCTTC
v_gene: TRBV23-1; d_gene: TRBD1; abundance: .; j_gene: TRBJ1-5; CDR3aa: CASSQCNDRGRDQPQHF; CDR3nt: TGCGCCAGCAGTCAGTGTAACGACAGGGGGCGGGATCAGCCCCAGCATTTT
v_gene: TRBV19; d_gene: TRBD1; abundance: .; j_gene: TRBJ2-2; CDR3aa: CASSLLPGTAGGGELFF; CDR3nt: TGTGCCAGTAGCCTCCTTCCTGGGACCGCAGGGGGCGGGGAGCTGTTTTTT
v_gene: TRBV5-6; d_gene: .; abundance: .; j_gene: TRBJ2-5; CDR3aa: CASGGDQETQYF; CDR3nt: TGTGCCAGCGGGGGAGACCAAGAGACCCAGTACTTC
v_gene: TRBV28; d_gene: TRBD1; abundance: once; j_gene: TRBJ2-7; CDR3aa: CATETGESSYEQYF; CDR3nt: TGTGCCACCGAGACAGGGGAAAGCTCCTACGAGCAGTACTTC
v_gene: TRBV7-6; d_gene: TRBD2; abundance: .; j_gene: TRBJ2-1; CDR3aa: CASSKTGDYLVNEQFF; CDR3nt: TGTGCCAGCAGCAAAACTGGGGACTACCTCGTCAATGAGCAGTTCTTC
v_gene: TRBV6-5; d_gene: .; abundance: .; j_gene: TRBJ1-5; CDR3aa: CASSRQWNSNQPQHF; CDR3nt: TGTGCCAGCAGCAGACAGTGGAATAGCAATCAGCCCCAGCATTTT
v_gene: TRBV7-2; d_gene: .; abundance: .; j_gene: TRBJ2-1; CDR3aa: CASSRDSNSYNEQFF; CDR3nt: TGTGCCAGCAGCCGTGACAGCAACTCCTACAATGAGCAGTTCTTC
v_gene: TRBV9; d_gene: TRBD2; abundance: .; j_gene: TRBJ2-2; CDR3aa: CASSVGGGTGELFF; CDR3nt: TGTGCCAGCAGCGTAGGCGGGGGCACCGGGGAGCTGTTTTTT
v_gene: TRBV5-1; d_gene: .; abundance: .; j_gene: TRBJ2-3; CDR3aa: CASSLALGLDTQYF; CDR3nt: TGCGCCAGCAGCTTGGCCCTCGGTTTGGATACGCAGTATTTT
v_gene: TRBV6-4; d_gene: .; abundance: .; j_gene: TRBJ1-2; CDR3aa: CASSLAGPPYGYTF; CDR3nt: TGTGCCAGCAGTTTAGCCGGGCCGCCCTATGGCTACACCTTC
v_gene: TRBV6-5; d_gene: .; abundance: .; j_gene: TRBJ1-5; CDR3aa: CASSSPGSQPDQPQHF; CDR3nt: TGTGCCAGCAGTTCACCCGGGTCACAGCCGGATCAGCCCCAGCATTTT
v_gene: TRBV9; d_gene: .; abundance: .; j_gene: TRBJ2-7; CDR3aa: CASSWDIPYEQYF; CDR3nt: TGTGCCAGCAGCTGGGACATTCCCTACGAGCAGTACTTC
v_gene: TRBV27; d_gene: .; abundance: .; j_gene: TRBJ2-5; CDR3aa: CASSRPGRPQYF; CDR3nt: TGTGCCAGCAGCCGCCCGGGACGACCCCAGTACTTC
v_gene: TRBV7-9; d_gene: .; abundance: .; j_gene: TRBJ1-2; CDR3aa: CASSPKASGGYTF; CDR3nt: TGTGCCAGCAGCCCTAAAGCCAGCGGGGGCTACACCTTC
v_gene: TRBV6-6; d_gene: .; abundance: .; j_gene: TRBJ1-6; CDR3aa: CASSYSEGSSNSPLHF; CDR3nt: TGTGCCAGCAGTTACTCGGAGGGATCTAGTAATTCACCCCTCCACTTT
v_gene: TRBV21-1; d_gene: .; abundance: .; j_gene: TRBJ1-1; CDR3aa: CASSSRTQGVSTEAFF; CDR3nt: TGTGCCAGCAGCTCTCGGACCCAGGGGGTCTCGACTGAAGCTTTCTTT
v_gene: TRBV4-1; d_gene: TRBD1; abundance: .; j_gene: TRBJ2-2; CDR3aa: CASSQDRQGTTNTGELFF; CDR3nt: TGCGCCAGCAGCCAAGACAGACAGGGCACCACGAACACCGGGGAGCTGTTTTTT
v_gene: TRBV7-9; d_gene: .; abundance: .; j_gene: TRBJ1-2; CDR3aa: CASSLGPQHPNYGYTF; CDR3nt: TGTGCCAGCAGCCTAGGGCCACAGCATCCAAACTATGGCTACACCTTC
v_gene: TRBV7-9; d_gene: TRBD1; abundance: .; j_gene: TRBJ1-1; CDR3aa: CASRDREAEAFF; CDR3nt: TGTGCCAGCCGTGACAGGGAAGCTGAAGCTTTCTTT
v_gene: TRBV7-6; d_gene: .; abundance: .; j_gene: TRBJ1-5; CDR3aa: CASSPRSDPRDQPQHF; CDR3nt: TGTGCCAGCAGCCCCAGGAGTGACCCACGGGATCAGCCCCAGCATTTT
v_gene: TRBV11-2; d_gene: .; abundance: .; j_gene: TRBJ2-7; CDR3aa: CASSLGVSYEQYF; CDR3nt: TGTGCCAGCAGCTTAGGGGTCTCCTACGAGCAGTACTTC
v_gene: TRBV27; d_gene: TRBD1; abundance: .; j_gene: TRBJ2-7; CDR3aa: CASSAPGQATYEQYF; CDR3nt: TGTGCCAGCAGCGCTCCGGGACAGGCTACCTACGAGCAGTACTTC
v_gene: TRBV19; d_gene: TRBD1; abundance: .; j_gene: TRBJ1-5; CDR3aa: CASSKRQGLNNQPQHF; CDR3nt: TGTGCCAGTAGTAAGAGACAGGGGTTGAACAATCAGCCCCAGCATTTT
v_gene: TRBV30; d_gene: TRBD1; abundance: .; j_gene: TRBJ1-6; CDR3aa: CAWSIQGEIGNSPLHF; CDR3nt: TGTGCCTGGAGCATCCAGGGGGAAATCGGGAATTCACCCCTCCACTTT
v_gene: TRBV11-2; d_gene: .; abundance: once; j_gene: TRBJ2-3; CDR3aa: CASSLVWGGTDTQYF; CDR3nt: TGTGCCAGCAGCTTAGTTTGGGGGGGCACAGATACGCAGTATTTT
v_gene: TRBV7-2; d_gene: .; abundance: .; j_gene: TRBJ1-5; CDR3aa: CASSLVRDQPQHF; CDR3nt: TGTGCCAGCAGCTTAGTCAGGGACCAGCCCCAGCATTTT
v_gene: TRBV19; d_gene: .; abundance: .; j_gene: TRBJ2-4; CDR3aa: CASSPFRGSGDIQYF; CDR3nt: TGTGCCAGTAGTCCATTTCGGGGGTCGGGAGACATTCAGTACTTC
v_gene: TRBV5-4; d_gene: .; abundance: .; j_gene: TRBJ2-5; CDR3aa: CASGGGSQETQYF; CDR3nt: TGTGCGTCTGGAGGGGGCTCACAAGAGACCCAGTACTTC
v_gene: TRBV6-6; d_gene: .; abundance: .; j_gene: TRBJ1-3; CDR3aa: CASTLVGAGNTIYF; CDR3nt: TGTGCCAGCACCTTAGTCGGGGCTGGAAACACCATATATTTT
v_gene: TRBV28; d_gene: TRBD1; abundance: .; j_gene: TRBJ1-6; CDR3aa: CASRIDRVSSPLHF; CDR3nt: TGTGCCAGCAGAATAGACAGGGTGAGTTCACCCCTCCACTTT
v_gene: TRBV7-2; d_gene: .; abundance: .; j_gene: TRBJ1-5; CDR3aa: CASSLVTESNQPQHF; CDR3nt: TGTGCCAGCAGCTTGGTGACAGAAAGCAATCAGCCCCAGCATTTT
v_gene: TRBV30; d_gene: .; abundance: .; j_gene: TRBJ2-5; CDR3aa: CAWSLTVQETQYF; CDR3nt: TGTGCCTGGAGTTTGACAGTACAAGAGACCCAGTACTTC
v_gene: TRBV28; d_gene: TRBD2; abundance: .; j_gene: TRBJ2-3; CDR3aa: CASSLSSETSGGGTDTQYF; CDR3nt: TGTGCCAGCAGTTTATCCTCCGAGACTAGCGGGGGGGGCACAGATACGCAGTATTTT
v_gene: TRBV5-1; d_gene: .; abundance: .; j_gene: TRBJ2-5; CDR3aa: CASSPGYGGRETQYF; CDR3nt: TGCGCCAGCAGCCCGGGGTACGGTGGGCGGGAGACCCAGTACTTC
v_gene: TRBV11-2; d_gene: .; abundance: .; j_gene: TRBJ2-3; CDR3aa: CASSLQYSGWTDTQYF; CDR3nt: TGTGCCAGCAGCTTGCAGTATTCAGGGTGGACAGATACGCAGTATTTT
v_gene: TRBV5-4; d_gene: .; abundance: once; j_gene: TRBJ1-6; CDR3aa: CASNDAGLLNSPLHF; CDR3nt: TGTGCCAGCAACGATGCAGGGCTTCTTAATTCACCCCTCCACTTT
v_gene: TRBV10-3; d_gene: .; abundance: once; j_gene: TRBJ2-1; CDR3aa: CAIGKEREQFF; CDR3nt: TGTGCCATCGGTAAGGAACGTGAGCAGTTCTTC
v_gene: TRBV5-6; d_gene: TRBD1; abundance: .; j_gene: TRBJ1-2; CDR3aa: CASSYRRGTGGYTF; CDR3nt: TGTGCCAGCAGCTATCGCAGGGGGACAGGAGGCTACACCTTC
v_gene: TRBV6-5; d_gene: .; abundance: .; j_gene: TRBJ2-1; CDR3aa: CASGTPGDEQFF; CDR3nt: TGTGCCAGCGGGACCCCGGGGGATGAGCAGTTCTTC
v_gene: TRBV20-1; d_gene: .; abundance: .; j_gene: TRBJ1-1; CDR3aa: CSAYGRGGAFF; CDR3nt: TGCAGTGCTTATGGACGGGGGGGAGCTTTCTTT
v_gene: TRBV6-1; d_gene: .; abundance: .; j_gene: TRBJ1-2; CDR3aa: CASSPNQQRYYGYTF; CDR3nt: TGTGCCAGCAGCCCAAACCAACAGAGATACTATGGCTACACCTTC
v_gene: TRBV5-6; d_gene: TRBD2; abundance: .; j_gene: TRBJ2-7; CDR3aa: CASSLAVLAGSSYEQYF; CDR3nt: TGTGCCAGCAGCTTGGCCGTTTTAGCGGGAAGCTCCTACGAGCAGTACTTC